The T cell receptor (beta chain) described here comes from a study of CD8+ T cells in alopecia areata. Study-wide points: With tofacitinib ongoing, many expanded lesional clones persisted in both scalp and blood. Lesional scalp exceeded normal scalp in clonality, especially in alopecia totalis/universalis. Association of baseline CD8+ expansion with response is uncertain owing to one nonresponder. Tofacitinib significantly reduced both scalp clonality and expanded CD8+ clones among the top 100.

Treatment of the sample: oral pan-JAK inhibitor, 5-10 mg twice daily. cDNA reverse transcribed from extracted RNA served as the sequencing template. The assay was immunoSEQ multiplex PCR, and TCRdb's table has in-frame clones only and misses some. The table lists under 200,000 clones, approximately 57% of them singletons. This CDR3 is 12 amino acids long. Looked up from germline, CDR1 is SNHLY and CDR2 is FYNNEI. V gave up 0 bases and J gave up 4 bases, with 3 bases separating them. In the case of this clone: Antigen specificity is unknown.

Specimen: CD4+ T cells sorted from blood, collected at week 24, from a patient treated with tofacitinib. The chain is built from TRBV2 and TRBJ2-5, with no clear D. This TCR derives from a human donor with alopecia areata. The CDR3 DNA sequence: TGTGCCAGCAGTGAAGCGCCAGAGACCCAGTACTTC. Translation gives CASSEAPETQYF.